This T cell receptor beta chain was recorded in a study of control samples from healthy donors and cancer patients. J gave up 5 bases and V 4 bases, and 13 bases lay outside the gene matches. Germline V lookup: CDR1 LGHDT, CDR2 YNNKEL (reference sequence). The CDR3 is made up of 16 amino acids. This clone was observed once. The data were produced by immunoSEQ multiplex PCR, yet TCRdb's version contains in-frame clones alone and is incomplete. The sample carries 170,000 or so clones, 94% recorded once. The sequence was collected from a woman aged 18 to 35 in good health. The specimen was blood. J is TRBJ2-5 and V is TRBV3-1 (or the pseudogene TRBV3-2); 7 nucleotides agree with TRBD2. CDR3 nucleotide sequence: TGTGCCAGCAGCCCCGGACTAGTTTTATCGCTTGAGACCCAGTACTTC. Its protein product is CASSPGLVLSLETQYF.